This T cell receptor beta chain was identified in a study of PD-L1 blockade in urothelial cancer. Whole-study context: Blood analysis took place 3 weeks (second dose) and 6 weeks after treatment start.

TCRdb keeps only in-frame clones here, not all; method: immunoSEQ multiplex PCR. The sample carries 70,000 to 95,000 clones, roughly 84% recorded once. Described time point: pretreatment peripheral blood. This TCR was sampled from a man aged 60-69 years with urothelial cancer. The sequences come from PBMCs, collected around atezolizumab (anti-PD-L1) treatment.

The CDR3 loop reads CASDRPMNTEAFF. In DNA, the CDR3 is TGCGCCAGTGACAGGCCAATGAACACTGAAGCTTTCTTT. The V gene is TRBV23-1, the J gene TRBJ1-1, with D possibly TRBD1 on 6 matching bases. TRBV23-1 is an ORF for which the function is uncertain. Trimming stripped 9 bases from V and 0 bases from J, with 11 bases between. This CDR3 spans 13 amino acids.